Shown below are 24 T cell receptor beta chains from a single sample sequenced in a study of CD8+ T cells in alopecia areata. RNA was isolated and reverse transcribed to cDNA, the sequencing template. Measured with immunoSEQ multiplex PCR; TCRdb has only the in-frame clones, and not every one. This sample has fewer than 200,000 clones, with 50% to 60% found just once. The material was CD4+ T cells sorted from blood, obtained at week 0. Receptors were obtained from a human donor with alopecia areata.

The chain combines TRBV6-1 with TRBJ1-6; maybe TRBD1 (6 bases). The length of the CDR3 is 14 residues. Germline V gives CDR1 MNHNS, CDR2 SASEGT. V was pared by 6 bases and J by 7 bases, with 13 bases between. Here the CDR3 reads CASRQGRTNSPLHF. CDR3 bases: TGTGCCAGCAGACAGGGACGGACAAATTCACCCCTCCACTTT.

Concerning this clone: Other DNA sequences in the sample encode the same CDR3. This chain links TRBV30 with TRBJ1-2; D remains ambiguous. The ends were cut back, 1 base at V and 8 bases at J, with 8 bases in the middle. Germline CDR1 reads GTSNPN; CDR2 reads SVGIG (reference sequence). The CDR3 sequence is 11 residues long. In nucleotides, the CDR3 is TGTGCCTGGAGTGGCGGTTACGGCTACACCTTC. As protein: CAWSGGYGYTF.

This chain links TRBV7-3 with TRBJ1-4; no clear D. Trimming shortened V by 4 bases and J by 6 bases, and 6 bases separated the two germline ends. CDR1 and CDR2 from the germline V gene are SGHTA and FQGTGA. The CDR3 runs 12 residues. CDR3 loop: CASSSNDEKLFF. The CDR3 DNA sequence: TGTGCCAGCAGCTCAAATGATGAAAAACTGTTTTTT.

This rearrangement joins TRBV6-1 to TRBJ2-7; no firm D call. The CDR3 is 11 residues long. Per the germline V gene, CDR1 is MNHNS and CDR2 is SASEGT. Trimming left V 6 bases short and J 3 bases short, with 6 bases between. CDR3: CASSKGYEQYF. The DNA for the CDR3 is TGTGCCAGCAGCAAGGGCTACGAGCAGTACTTC.

The CDR3 bases are TGTGCCTGGAGCCCGGGACAGGTGACTACAAACATTCAGTACTTC. This translates into CAWSPGQVTTNIQYF. The chain carries TRBV30 and TRBJ2-4, with 8 bases fitting TRBD1. Germline CDR1 GTSNPN, CDR2 SVGIG (reference sequence). J was trimmed by 6 bases and V by 3 bases; bases with no gene match: 10. The CDR3 extends over 15 amino acids. Based on the CDR3 plus reference TRBV30 and TRBJ2-4, the full variable domain is SQTIHQWPATLVQPVGSPLSLECTVEGTSNPNLYWYRQAAGRGLQLLFYSVGIGQISSEVPQNLSASRPQDRQFILSSKKLLLSDSGFYLCAWSPGQVTTNIQYFGAGTRLSVL.

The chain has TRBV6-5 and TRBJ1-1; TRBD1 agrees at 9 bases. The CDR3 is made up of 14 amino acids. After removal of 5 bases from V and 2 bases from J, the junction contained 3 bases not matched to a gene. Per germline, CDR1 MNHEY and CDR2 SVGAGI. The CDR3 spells CASSQDRGNTEAFF. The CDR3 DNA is TGTGCCAGCAGTCAGGACAGGGGAAACACTGAAGCTTTCTTT.

The CDR3 here is CASSLTSGEQYF. CDR3 bases: TGTGCCAGCAGCCTCACTTCGGGGGAGCAGTACTTC. The chain is built from TRBV5-6 and TRBJ2-7; D is possibly TRBD2 (5 bases). The CDR3 has 12 amino acids. The V gene's germline CDR1 is SGHDT and CDR2 YYEEEE. Trimming removed 4 bases at V and 7 bases at J, with 12 bases between.

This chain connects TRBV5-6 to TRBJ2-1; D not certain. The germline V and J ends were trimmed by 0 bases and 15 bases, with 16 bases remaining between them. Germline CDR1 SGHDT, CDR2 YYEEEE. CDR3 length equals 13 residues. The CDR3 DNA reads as TGTGCCAGCAGCTTGGCCAACGGCAGGTCCCCGTTCTTC. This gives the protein CASSLANGRSPFF.

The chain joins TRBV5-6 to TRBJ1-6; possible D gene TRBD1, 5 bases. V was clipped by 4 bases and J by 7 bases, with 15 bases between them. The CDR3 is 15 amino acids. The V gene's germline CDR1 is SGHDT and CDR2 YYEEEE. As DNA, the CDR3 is TGTGCCAGCAGCGTAACCTGGACACCGAATTCACCCCTCCACTTT. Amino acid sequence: CASSVTWTPNSPLHF.

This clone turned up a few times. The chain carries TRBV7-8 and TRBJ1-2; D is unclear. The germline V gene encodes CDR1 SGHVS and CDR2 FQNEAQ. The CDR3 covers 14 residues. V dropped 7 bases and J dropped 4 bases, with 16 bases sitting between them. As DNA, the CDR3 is TGTGCCAGCAACTCATTGGCTGGCGGCTATGGCTACACCTTC. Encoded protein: CASNSLAGGYGYTF.

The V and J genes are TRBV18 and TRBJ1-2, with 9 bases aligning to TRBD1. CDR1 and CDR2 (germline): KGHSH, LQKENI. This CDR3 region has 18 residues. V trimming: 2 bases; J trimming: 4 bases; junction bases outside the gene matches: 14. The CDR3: CASSPTTGGAGAFYGYTF. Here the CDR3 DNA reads TGTGCCAGCTCACCAACTACAGGGGGCGCTGGGGCCTTCTATGGCTACACCTTC.

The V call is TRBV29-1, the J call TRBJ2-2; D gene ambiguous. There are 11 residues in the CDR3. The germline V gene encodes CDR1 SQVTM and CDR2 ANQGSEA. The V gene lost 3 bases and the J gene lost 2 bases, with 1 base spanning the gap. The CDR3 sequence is CSVDNTGELFF. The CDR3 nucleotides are TGCAGCGTTGACAACACCGGGGAGCTGTTTTTT.

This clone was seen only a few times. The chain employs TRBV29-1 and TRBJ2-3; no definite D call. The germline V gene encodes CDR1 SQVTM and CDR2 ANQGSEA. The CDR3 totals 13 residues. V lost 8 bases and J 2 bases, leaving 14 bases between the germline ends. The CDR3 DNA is TGCAGCCCCCGGATGGTAGCCACAGATACGCAGTATTTT. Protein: CSPRMVATDTQYF.

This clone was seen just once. This CDR3 is CSSSGSGSDTQYF. CDR3 nucleotide sequence: TGCAGCTCTTCTGGTTCAGGGTCAGATACGCAGTATTTT. The J gene is TRBJ2-3, the V gene TRBV29-1, with D perhaps TRBD1 (5 bases). CDR1 and CDR2 (germline): SQVTM, ANQGSEA. The CDR3 loop spans 13 amino acids. V was shortened by 8 bases and J by 4 bases, with 16 bases between the two germline ends.

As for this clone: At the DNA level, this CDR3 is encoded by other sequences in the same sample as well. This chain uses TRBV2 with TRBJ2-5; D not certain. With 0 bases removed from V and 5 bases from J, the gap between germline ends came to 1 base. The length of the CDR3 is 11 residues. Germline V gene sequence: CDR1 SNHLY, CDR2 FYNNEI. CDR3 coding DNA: TGTGCCAGCAGTGAAGCCGAGACCCAGTACTTC. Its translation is CASSEAETQYF. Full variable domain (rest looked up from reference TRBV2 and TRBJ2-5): EPEVTQTPSHQVTQMGQEVILRCVPISNHLYFYWYRQILGQKVEFLVSFYNNEISEKSEIFDDQFSVERPDGSNFTLKIRSTKLEDSAMYFCASSEAETQYFGPGTRLLVL.

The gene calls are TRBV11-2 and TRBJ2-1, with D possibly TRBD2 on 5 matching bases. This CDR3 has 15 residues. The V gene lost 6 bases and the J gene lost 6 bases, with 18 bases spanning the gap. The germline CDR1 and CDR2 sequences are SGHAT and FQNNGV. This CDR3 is CASSFVGPSGNEQFF. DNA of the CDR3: TGTGCCAGCAGTTTTGTTGGGCCGAGCGGCAATGAGCAGTTCTTC.

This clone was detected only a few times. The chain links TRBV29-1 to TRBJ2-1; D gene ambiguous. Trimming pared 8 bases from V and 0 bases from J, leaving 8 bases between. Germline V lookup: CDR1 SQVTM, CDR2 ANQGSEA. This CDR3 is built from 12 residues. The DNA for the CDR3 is TGCAGCTCGATGAGCTCCTACAATGAGCAGTTCTTC. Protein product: CSSMSSYNEQFF.

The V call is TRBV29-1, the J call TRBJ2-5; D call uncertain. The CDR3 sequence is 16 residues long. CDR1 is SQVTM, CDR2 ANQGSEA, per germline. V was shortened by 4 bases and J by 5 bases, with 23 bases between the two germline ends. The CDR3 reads CSVGRGTLPPSETQYF. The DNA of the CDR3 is TGCAGCGTTGGAAGAGGCACCCTACCTCCGAGCGAGACCCAGTACTTC.

CDR3 amino acids: CASSYSSRGSTEAFF. The CDR3 DNA is TGTGCCAGCAGTTACTCGTCTAGGGGTAGCACTGAAGCTTTCTTT. The gene calls are TRBV6-5 and TRBJ1-1, with D maybe TRBD1 (5 bases). V lost 0 bases and J lost 4, with 12 bases in between. From germline, CDR1 is MNHEY and CDR2 SVGAGI. The CDR3 consists of 15 residues.

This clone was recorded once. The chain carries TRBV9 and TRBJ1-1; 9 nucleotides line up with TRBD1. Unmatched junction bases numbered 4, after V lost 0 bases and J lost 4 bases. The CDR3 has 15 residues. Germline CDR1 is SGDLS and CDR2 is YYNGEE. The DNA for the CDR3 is TGTGCCAGCAGCGTAGGACAGGGGGTTGGCACTGAAGCTTTCTTT. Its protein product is CASSVGQGVGTEAFF.

The CDR3 DNA sequence: TGTGCCAGCAGCTTCTCAGGGAGGTACGAGCAGTACTTC. This encodes CASSFSGRYEQYF. This chain connects TRBV7-9 to TRBJ2-7; tentatively, D is TRBD2 (6 bases). The CDR3 sequence is 13 residues long. V dropped 3 bases and J dropped 4 bases, with 10 bases sitting between them. Germline V CDR1 and CDR2: SEHNR, FQNEAQ (reference sequence). Filled out from reference TRBV7-9 and TRBJ2-7, the complete variable domain reads DTGVSQNPRHKITKRGQNVTFRCDPISEHNRLYWYRQTLGQGPEFLTYFQNEAQLEKSRLLSDRFSAERPKGSFSTLEIQRTEQGDSAMYLCASSFSGRYEQYFGPGTRLTVT.

The CDR3 DNA sequence: TGCAGCGTTGATGAGGGTTACGAGCAGTACTTC. Amino acid sequence: CSVDEGYEQYF. The chain employs TRBV29-1 and TRBJ2-7; D may be TRBD2 (5 bases). The CDR3 runs 11 residues. Germline loops: CDR1 SQVTM, CDR2 ANQGSEA. The V and J ends lost 3 bases and 4 bases respectively, with 7 bases between them.

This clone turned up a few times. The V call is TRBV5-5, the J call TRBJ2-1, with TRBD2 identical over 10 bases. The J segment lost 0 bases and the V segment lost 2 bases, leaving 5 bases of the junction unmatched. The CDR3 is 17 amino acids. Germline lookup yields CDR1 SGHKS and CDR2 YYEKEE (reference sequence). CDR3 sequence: CASSLGLAVSSYNEQFF. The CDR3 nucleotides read TGTGCCAGCAGCTTAGGACTAGCGGTGAGCTCCTACAATGAGCAGTTCTTC.

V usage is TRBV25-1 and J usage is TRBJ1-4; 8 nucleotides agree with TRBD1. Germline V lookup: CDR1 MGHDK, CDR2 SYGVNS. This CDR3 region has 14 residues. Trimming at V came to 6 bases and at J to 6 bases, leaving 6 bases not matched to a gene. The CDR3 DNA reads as TGTGCCAGCAGCCGGTCAGGGGGCGATGAAAAACTGTTTTTT. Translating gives CASSRSGGDEKLFF.